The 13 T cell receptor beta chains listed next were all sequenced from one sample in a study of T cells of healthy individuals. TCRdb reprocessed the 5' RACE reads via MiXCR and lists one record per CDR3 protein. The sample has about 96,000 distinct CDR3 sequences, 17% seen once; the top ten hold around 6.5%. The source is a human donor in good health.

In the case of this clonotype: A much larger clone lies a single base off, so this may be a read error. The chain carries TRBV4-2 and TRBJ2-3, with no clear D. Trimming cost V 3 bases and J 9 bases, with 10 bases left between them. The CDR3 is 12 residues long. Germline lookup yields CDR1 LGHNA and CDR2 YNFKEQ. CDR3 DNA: TGTGCCAGCAGCCACCCCCAAGAGACGCAGTATTTT. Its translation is CASSHPQETQYF.

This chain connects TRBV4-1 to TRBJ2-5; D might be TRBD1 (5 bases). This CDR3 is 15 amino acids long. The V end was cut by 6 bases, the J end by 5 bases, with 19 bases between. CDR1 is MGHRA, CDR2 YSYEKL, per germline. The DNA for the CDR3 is TGCGCCAGCAGGGTGGGGCTGCCTGAATTGGAGACCCAGTACTTC. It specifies CASRVGLPELETQYF.

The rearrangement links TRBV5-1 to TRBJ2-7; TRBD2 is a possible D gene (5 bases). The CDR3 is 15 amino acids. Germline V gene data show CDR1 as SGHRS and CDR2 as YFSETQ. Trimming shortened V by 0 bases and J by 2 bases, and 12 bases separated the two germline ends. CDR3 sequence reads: CASSLVVGSTYEQYF. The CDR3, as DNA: TGCGCCAGCAGCTTGGTTGTAGGGAGCACCTACGAGCAGTACTTC. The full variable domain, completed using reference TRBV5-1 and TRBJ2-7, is KAGVTQTPRYLIKTRGQQVTLSCSPISGHRSVSWYQQTPGQGLQFLFEYFSETQRNKGNFPGRFSGRQFSNSRSEMNVSTLELGDSALYLCASSLVVGSTYEQYFGPGTRLTVT.

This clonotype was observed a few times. CDR3 loop: CASSLGRERATEAFF. DNA for the CDR3: TGTGCCAGCAGCTTGGGTCGGGAACGGGCGACTGAAGCTTTCTTT. The V and J genes are TRBV5-6 and TRBJ1-1, with D uncertain. This CDR3 comprises 15 residues. The V and J ends lost 0 bases and 5 bases respectively, with 14 bases between them. Per germline, CDR1 SGHDT and CDR2 YYEEEE. The full variable domain, completed using reference TRBV5-6 and TRBJ1-1, is DAGVTQSPTHLIKTRGQQVTLRCSPKSGHDTVSWYQQALGQGPQFIFQYYEEEERQRGNFPDRFSGHQFPNYSSELNVNALLLGDSALYLCASSLGRERATEAFFGQGTRLTVV.

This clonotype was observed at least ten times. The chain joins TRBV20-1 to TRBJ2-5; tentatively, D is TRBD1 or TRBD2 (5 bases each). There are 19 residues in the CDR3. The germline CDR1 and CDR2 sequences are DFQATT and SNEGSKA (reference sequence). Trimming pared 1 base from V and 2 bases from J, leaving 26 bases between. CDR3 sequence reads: CSARGDQMGRTLIQETQYF. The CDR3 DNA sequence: TGCAGTGCTAGAGGAGATCAGATGGGACGGACCTTAATACAAGAGACCCAGTACTTC.

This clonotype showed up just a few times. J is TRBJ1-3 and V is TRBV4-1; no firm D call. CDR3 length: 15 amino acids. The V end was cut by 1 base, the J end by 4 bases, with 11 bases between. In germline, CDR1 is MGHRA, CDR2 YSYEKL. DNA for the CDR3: TGCGCCAGCAGCCAAGTGCGGGGTAACGGAAACACCATATATTTT. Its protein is CASSQVRGNGNTIYF.

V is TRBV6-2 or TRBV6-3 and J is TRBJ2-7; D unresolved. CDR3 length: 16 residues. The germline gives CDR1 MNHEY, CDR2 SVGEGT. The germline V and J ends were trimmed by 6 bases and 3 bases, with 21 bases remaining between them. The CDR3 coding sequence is TGTGCCAGCAGCTCCCGGACGGCCCTCCTTTTCTACGAGCAGTACTTC. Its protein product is CASSSRTALLFYEQYF.

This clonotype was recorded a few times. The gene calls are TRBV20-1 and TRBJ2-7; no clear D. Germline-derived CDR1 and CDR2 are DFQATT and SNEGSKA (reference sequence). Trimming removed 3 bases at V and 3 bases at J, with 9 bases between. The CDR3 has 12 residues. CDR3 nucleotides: TGCAGTGCTAGTTTGGGTTACTACGAGCAGTACTTC. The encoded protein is CSASLGYYEQYF.

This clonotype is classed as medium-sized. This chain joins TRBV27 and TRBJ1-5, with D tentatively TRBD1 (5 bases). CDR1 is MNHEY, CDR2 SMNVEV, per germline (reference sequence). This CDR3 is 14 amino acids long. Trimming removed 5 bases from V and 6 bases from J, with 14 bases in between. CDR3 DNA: TGTGCCAGCAGTCCCACGGGGGTTGGTCAGCCCCAGCATTTT. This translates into CASSPTGVGQPQHF.

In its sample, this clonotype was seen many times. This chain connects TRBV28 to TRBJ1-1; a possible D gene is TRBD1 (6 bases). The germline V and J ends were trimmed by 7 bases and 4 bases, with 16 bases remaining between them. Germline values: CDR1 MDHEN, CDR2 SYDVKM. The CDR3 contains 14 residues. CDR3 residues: CASIRGGGGTEAFF. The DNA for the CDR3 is TGTGCCAGCATTAGAGGGGGAGGGGGCACTGAAGCTTTCTTT.

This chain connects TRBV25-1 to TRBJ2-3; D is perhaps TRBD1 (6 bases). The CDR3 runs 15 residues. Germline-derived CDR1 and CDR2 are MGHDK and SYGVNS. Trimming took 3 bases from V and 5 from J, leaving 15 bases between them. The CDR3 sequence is CASSDTTGTGDTQYF. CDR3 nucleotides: TGTGCCAGCAGTGACACTACAGGGACGGGAGATACGCAGTATTTT.

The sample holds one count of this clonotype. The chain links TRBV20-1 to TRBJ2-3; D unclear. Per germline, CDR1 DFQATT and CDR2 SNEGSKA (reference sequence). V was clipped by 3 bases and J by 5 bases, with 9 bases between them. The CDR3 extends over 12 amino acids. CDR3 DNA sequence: TGCAGTGCTAGTGATGTTTTAGATACGCAGTATTTT. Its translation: CSASDVLDTQYF.

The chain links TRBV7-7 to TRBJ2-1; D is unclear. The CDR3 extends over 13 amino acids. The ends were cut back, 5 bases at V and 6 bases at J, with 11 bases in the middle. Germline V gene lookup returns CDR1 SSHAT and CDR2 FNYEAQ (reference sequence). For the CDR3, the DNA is TGTGCCAGCAGCAAGCATGAATCCAATGAGCAGTTCTTC. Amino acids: CASSKHESNEQFF. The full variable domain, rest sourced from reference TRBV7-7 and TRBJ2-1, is GAGVSQSPRYKVTKRGQDVTLRCDPISSHATLYWYQQALGQGPEFLTYFNYEAQPDKSGLPSDRFSAERPEGSISTLTIQRTEQRDSAMYRCASSKHESNEQFFGPGTRLTVL.